Ten or more counts support the clone carrying this T cell receptor (beta chain). The antigen is undetermined. Genomic DNA constituted the template upon which TCR beta VDJ and CDR3 profiling was performed. In TCRdb, the reads were re-called with MiXCR into one record per CDR3 protein. The sample has about 420,000 distinct CDR3 sequences, about two thirds seen once. The CDR3 loop spans 15 amino acids. V dropped 0 bases and J dropped 5 bases, with 13 bases sitting between them. The V gene's germline CDR1 is DFQATT and CDR2 SNEGSKA (reference sequence). This sample stems from a study of CD8+CD57+ T cells in acquired aplastic anemia. Study summary: Mean DNA quantity obtained from sorted CD4+ and CD8+ cells was 3 to 3.5 ug. Whole-study findings and limits: Common to patients and controls were approximately 30 CD8+ CDR3 sequences.

This clonotype originated in a human donor in good health, serving as a control. Sequenced input: sorted CD4+, CD8+, or CD8+CD57+ T cells (not recorded which) from PBMCs. This rearrangement joins TRBV20-1 to TRBJ1-4; D call uncertain. CDR3 residues: CSARDVRTWNEKLFF. The CDR3, as DNA: TGCAGTGCTAGAGATGTGAGGACCTGGAATGAAAAACTGTTTTTT.